A single sample gave rise to the 2 T cell receptor beta chains below, sequenced in a study of T cells in Graves' hyperthyroidism and ophthalmopathy. TCR beta CDR3 regions were amplified from RNA. First-round RT-PCR of the TCR CDR3 relied on the HTBI primer set. TCRdb analysed the multiplex PCR reads with MiXCR anew, one entry per CDR3 protein. The sample carries approximately 600,000 distinct CDR3 sequences, over 12% recorded once. The sequenced sample was blood. The receptors shown here come from a woman aged 18 to 35 with Graves' ophthalmopathy.

This clonotype was counted ten times or more. CDR3 residues: CASSPRQLEAFF. In DNA form, the CDR3 reads TGTGCCAGCTCACCACGACAGCTTGAAGCTTTCTTT. This chain links TRBV18 with TRBJ1-1; D may be TRBD1 (5 bases). The CDR3 has 12 residues. Trimming pared 1 base from V and 7 bases from J, leaving 7 bases between. Germline loops: CDR1 KGHSH, CDR2 LQKENI.

This clonotype was seen at least ten times. The chain is built from TRBV6-6 and TRBJ2-7, with 8 bases aligning to TRBD1. The junction had 10 bases not matched to a gene; V was cut back by 0 bases and J by 3 bases. The CDR3 runs 17 residues. Germline V gives CDR1 MNHNY, CDR2 SVGAGI (reference sequence). As DNA, the CDR3 is TGTGCCAGCAGTTACTCACCCCCCATAACAGGGGGCTACGAGCAGTACTTC. Translating gives CASSYSPPITGGYEQYF.